This T cell receptor (beta chain) was identified during a study of neoadjuvant nivolumab and ipilimumab in lung cancer. Study-level findings and limits: Only two of four nivolumab-treated tumors gained richness and clonality by surgery. TCR receptors were sequenced in few samples. Resected tumors had greater TCR richness and clonality than uninvolved lung.

This CDR3 spans 14 amino acids. With 4 bases removed from V and 6 bases from J, the gap between germline ends came to 14 bases. Germline assignment: CDR1 SNHLY and CDR2 FYNNEI. About this clone itself: What it recognizes is unknown.

Measured with immunoSEQ multiplex PCR; TCRdb has only the in-frame clones, and not every one. The top ten clones hold around a sixth of a sample with over 25,000 clones, roughly 76% of them seen once. The material was tumor tissue, obtained after neoadjuvant nivolumab, alone or with ipilimumab, at or shortly before surgery. The sequence was obtained from an adult with non-small cell lung cancer. The chain couples TRBV2 to TRBJ2-3; D uncertain. The CDR3 sequence is CASSARTLGDTQYF. CDR3 coding DNA: TGTGCCAGCAGTGCGCGGACGCTAGGGGATACGCAGTATTTT.